This T cell receptor beta chain was obtained from a study of T cells after yellow fever vaccination. The wider study: Fractions low in cell number were prepared with SMART-Seq v4 Ultra Low Input. General study results and limits: Clonotypes shared by both compartments, CD4 and CD8, made up a small share. Most clones from primary vaccination resurfaced after the booster (about 96% CD4, around 90% CD8).

The CDR3 sequence is 15 residues long. From germline, CDR1 is SEHNR and CDR2 FQNEAQ (reference sequence). The junction had 9 bases not matched to a gene; V was cut back by 5 bases and J by 6 bases. In regard to this clonotype: Its antigen is unidentified.

Template switching with 5'RACE generated the TCR cDNA and added a universal primer site and UMIs. TCRdb re-called the 5' RACE reads with MiXCR, one entry per CDR3 protein. In the table there are around 530,000 distinct CDR3 sequences, around 16% of which are singletons. This receptor was taken from a man aged 18-30 years who received the YFV17D yellow fever vaccine. The rearrangement joins TRBV7-9 to TRBJ2-3; TRBD1 matches at 9 bases. The material was PBMCs, obtained roughly 5 days after the first yellow fever vaccination. The CDR3 here is CASSPAGQGRDTQYF. CDR3 sequence (DNA): TGTGCCAGCAGCCCGGCGGGACAGGGTCGGGATACGCAGTATTTT.